This T cell receptor (beta chain) was sequenced for a study of blood T cell repertoires in COVID-19. For the study at large: Spain, Italy and the United States supplied samples that represented acute and convalescent COVID-19. PBMCs, B-cell-depleted T cells, or T cells provided the cDNA or gDNA that made up the material.

Living in about two dozen US areas, the participants were between roughly 18 and 95 years of age. Self-reported history from a screening survey and questionnaire set each donor's cohort. The CDR3 loop spans 15 amino acids. CDR1 and CDR2 from the germline V gene are WNHNN and SYGVQD (reference sequence). The trim removed 2 bases at V and 8 bases at J, leaving 9 bases unmatched. Using immunoSEQ multiplex PCR, the repertoire was profiled, and TCRdb retains in-frame clones only, with some absent. The profile shows some 270,000 clones, approximately 83% of them singletons. The specimen sequenced was PBMCs or T cells enriched from blood (not recorded which). This clonotype originated in a woman in her 30s who had recovered from COVID-19. This sequence joins TRBV10-1 and TRBJ2-1; 7 bases are a match to TRBD2. The CDR3 here is CASSEGTGGRDEQFF. The CDR3 coding sequence is TGCGCCAGCAGTGAGGGGACTGGGGGGAGGGATGAGCAGTTCTTC.